Shown below are 18 T cell receptor beta chains from a single sample sequenced in a study of blood T cell repertoires in COVID-19. Here immunoSEQ multiplex PCR was the method, and the copy in TCRdb shows in-frame clones only, minus some. This table holds more than 250,000 clones, around 87% found once. Sequenced: peripheral blood. The receptors were gathered from a man aged 45-60 years with active or convalescent COVID-19.

The V call is TRBV5-1, the J call TRBJ2-7; 7 positions match TRBD1. The trim removed 6 bases at V and 3 bases at J, leaving 9 bases unmatched. CDR1 and CDR2 from the germline V gene are SGHRS and YFSETQ. The CDR3 sequence is 14 residues long. The CDR3 protein is CASTTGTASYEQYF. As DNA, the CDR3 is TGCGCCAGCACCACCGGGACAGCGAGCTACGAGCAGTACTTC.

This chain uses TRBV7-2 with TRBJ2-2; the match to TRBD1 covers 7 bases. The CDR3 contains 19 residues. The V and J ends lost 4 bases and 2 bases, in that order; junction bases with no gene match: 16. Germline values: CDR1 SGHTA, CDR2 FQGNSA. In DNA form, the CDR3 reads TGTGCCAGCAGCTCACCTACCTTCCATGGGACAGTTAACACCGGGGAGCTGTTTTTT. This translates into CASSSPTFHGTVNTGELFF. The complete variable domain, with remaining parts taken from reference TRBV7-2 and TRBJ2-2, reads GAGVSQSPSNKVTEKGKDVELRCDPISGHTALYWYRQSLGQGLEFLIYFQGNSAPDKSGLPSDRFSAERTGGSVSTLTIQRTQQEDSAVYLCASSSPTFHGTVNTGELFFGEGSRLTVL.

The chain uses TRBV5-5 and TRBJ2-2, with a weak D call TRBD1 (7 bases). The V gene's germline CDR1 is SGHKS and CDR2 YYEKEE (reference sequence). CDR3 length: 16 residues. Trimming removed 2 bases from V and 2 bases from J, with 13 bases in between. The CDR3 sequence: CASSFGGGANTGELFF. For the CDR3, the DNA is TGTGCCAGCAGCTTCGGAGGGGGCGCAAACACCGGGGAGCTGTTTTTT. The variable domain in full, with the rest retrieved from reference TRBV5-5 and TRBJ2-2, is DAGVTQSPTHLIKTRGQQVTLRCSPISGHKSVSWYQQVLGQGPQFIFQYYEKEERGRGNFPDRFSARQFPNYSSELNVNALLLGDSALYLCASSFGGGANTGELFFGEGSRLTVL.

CDR3 protein: CASNSGTASTDTQYF. Written as DNA, the CDR3 is TGTGCCAGCAACTCCGGGACAGCTAGCACAGATACGCAGTATTTT. The chain couples TRBV6-5 to TRBJ2-3, with 7 bases fitting TRBD1. With V trimmed by 7 bases and J by 0 bases, 7 bases remained unmatched. The CDR3 consists of 15 residues. Per germline, CDR1 MNHEY and CDR2 SVGAGI.

V and J are TRBV7-9 and TRBJ2-7; 7 nucleotides line up with TRBD1. Germline loops: CDR1 SEHNR, CDR2 FQNEAQ (reference sequence). The junction had 6 bases not matched to a gene; V was cut back by 4 bases and J by 6 bases. The CDR3 loop spans 13 amino acids. Here the CDR3 DNA reads TGTGCCAGCAGCTCAGACGGGACAGCCGAGCAGTACTTC. Residues: CASSSDGTAEQYF. The variable domain in full, with the rest retrieved from reference TRBV7-9 and TRBJ2-7, is DTGVSQNPRHKITKRGQNVTFRCDPISEHNRLYWYRQTLGQGPEFLTYFQNEAQLEKSRLLSDRFSAERPKGSFSTLEIQRTEQGDSAMYLCASSSDGTAEQYFGPGTRLTVT.

V and J are TRBV9 and TRBJ2-1; 9 bases agree with TRBD2. In germline, CDR1 is SGDLS, CDR2 YYNGEE. The CDR3 spans 15 residues. J gave up 3 bases and V 1 base, and 2 bases lay outside the gene matches. CDR3 in amino acids: CASSVTSGHYNEQFF. The CDR3 nucleotides read TGTGCCAGCAGCGTAACTAGCGGGCACTACAATGAGCAGTTCTTC.

This chain uses TRBV5-4 with TRBJ2-3; tentatively, D is TRBD1 (5 bases). Germline CDR1 reads SGHNT; CDR2 reads YYREEE (reference sequence). CDR3 size: 14 residues. V lost 2 bases and J 1 base, leaving 8 bases between the germline ends. CDR3 nucleotides: TGTGCCAGCAGCTTAGACAGCGGCACAGATACGCAGTATTTT. It yields the protein CASSLDSGTDTQYF.

The genes are TRBV30 and TRBJ1-2; no firm D call. With 5 bases removed from V and 2 bases from J, the gap between germline ends came to 9 bases. CDR1 is GTSNPN, CDR2 SVGIG, per germline (reference sequence). There are 12 residues in the CDR3. CDR3 nucleotide sequence: TGTGCCTGGGGGCGCGGAAACTATGGCTACACCTTC. Translated: CAWGRGNYGYTF.

The genes are TRBV5-4 and TRBJ2-2; a weak D match, TRBD2 (5 bases). Germline V CDR1 and CDR2: SGHNT, YYREEE (reference sequence). Trimming took 4 bases from V and 2 from J, leaving 12 bases between them. The CDR3 spans 15 residues. CDR3 DNA: TGTGCCAGCAGCCCTACCCGACTAAACACCGGGGAGCTGTTTTTT. This translates into CASSPTRLNTGELFF.

The table lists this clone with a few counts. This rearrangement joins TRBV7-8 to TRBJ2-1, with 12 bases lining up with TRBD2. The germline V gene has CDR1 SGHVS and CDR2 FQNEAQ. The V gene end was trimmed by 6 bases and the J gene end by 1 base; junction bases not matched to a gene: 1. The CDR3 sequence is 15 residues long. The CDR3 protein is CASRLAGGSYNEQFF. DNA of the CDR3: TGTGCCAGCAGGCTAGCGGGAGGGTCCTACAATGAGCAGTTCTTC.

The chain joins TRBV19 to TRBJ2-3; no clear D gene. The CDR3 totals 12 residues. Looked up from germline, CDR1 is LNHDA and CDR2 is SQIVND (reference sequence). V shed 5 bases and J shed 3 bases, with 6 bases lying between them. CDR3 nucleotide sequence: TGTGCCAGTAGTCACTATACAGATACGCAGTATTTT. Translating gives CASSHYTDTQYF.

V is TRBV11-2 and J is TRBJ2-5; D may be TRBD2 (5 bases). In germline, CDR1 is SGHAT, CDR2 FQNNGV. The CDR3 contains 16 residues. V was pared by 0 bases and J by 5 bases, with 16 bases between. Here the CDR3 DNA reads TGTGCCAGCAGCTTAGAAGGGCCTCGGGGTATGGAGACCCAGTACTTC. Protein product: CASSLEGPRGMETQYF. Looking up the rest from reference TRBV11-2 and TRBJ2-5 gives the full variable domain: EAGVAQSPRYKIIEKRQSVAFWCNPISGHATLYWYQQILGQGPKLLIQFQNNGVVDDSQLPKDRFSAERLKGVDSTLKIQPAKLEDSAVYLCASSLEGPRGMETQYFGPGTRLLVL.

The chain combines TRBV2 with TRBJ1-2; the match to TRBD1 covers 8 bases. The V gene's germline CDR1 is SNHLY and CDR2 FYNNEI. The CDR3 contains 14 residues. V shed 3 bases and J 7 bases; nucleotides not matched to a gene: 7. The CDR3 DNA reads as TGTGCCAGCAGTGATAGGCAGGGGGCAGGTGGCTACACCTTC. This translates into CASSDRQGAGGYTF.

J is TRBJ2-3 and V is TRBV29-1; TRBD2 is a possible D gene (6 bases). The CDR3 runs to 14 residues. Looked up from germline, CDR1 is SQVTM and CDR2 is ANQGSEA. The V gene lost 4 bases and the J gene lost 4 bases, with 15 bases spanning the gap. CDR3 sequence: CSVGVGGIADTQYF. The CDR3 bases are TGCAGCGTTGGGGTAGGAGGGATCGCAGATACGCAGTATTTT.

This clone was seen a few times. The chain couples TRBV19 to TRBJ2-4, with D possibly matching TRBD1 (5 bases). The V end was cut by 3 bases, the J end by 6 bases, with 15 bases between. This CDR3 is 15 amino acids long. Per the germline V gene, CDR1 is LNHDA and CDR2 is SQIVND (reference sequence). This CDR3 reads CASSINPAGSNIQYF. CDR3 coding DNA: TGTGCCAGTAGTATTAACCCCGCAGGGTCAAACATTCAGTACTTC.

The chain carries TRBV14 and TRBJ1-1, with D uncertain. This CDR3 contains 14 residues. Trimming stripped 5 bases from V and 5 bases from J, with 15 bases between. Looked up from germline, CDR1 is SGHDN and CDR2 is FVKESK. CDR3 sequence reads: CASSLEAGRTEAFF. The CDR3 nucleotides read TGTGCCAGCAGCTTGGAGGCGGGGAGGACTGAAGCTTTCTTT.

The chain links TRBV5-1 to TRBJ1-5; unclear D gene. Germline V gene data show CDR1 as SGHRS and CDR2 as YFSETQ. The V end lost 4 bases, the J end lost 5 bases, and 10 bases lay between the germline ends. CDR3 size: 13 residues. CDR3 protein: CASSRDWDQPQHF. As DNA, the CDR3 is TGCGCCAGCAGCAGAGACTGGGATCAGCCCCAGCATTTT.

This clone was seen a single time. This sequence joins TRBV2 and TRBJ2-7, with 9 nucleotides matching TRBD1. The germline CDR1 and CDR2 sequences are SNHLY and FYNNEI. The CDR3 is 14 residues long. V was pared by 6 bases and J by 0 bases, with 3 bases of the junction left unmatched. CDR3 protein: CASSNRGHSYEQYF. DNA for the CDR3: TGTGCCAGCAGCAACAGGGGGCACTCCTACGAGCAGTACTTC.